These T cell receptor beta chains were read from a single sample in a study of patients and donors after allogeneic stem cell transplantation. TCRdb re-analysed the RT-PCR reads in MiXCR, keeping a single row per CDR3 protein. The table lists about 90,000 distinct CDR3 sequences, around 46% of them singletons. Sequencing was carried out using blood, either unsorted or a sorted T cell fraction (not recorded which). These receptors all come from a human donor who was either an allogeneic HSCT recipient or a stem cell or donor lymphocyte infusion donor (not recorded which). It is not recorded whose cells these are; they may come from a transplant donor. Each CDR3 is given with its conserved first and last residue. D genes are given only for firm matches. Some rows mark clone size as missing; the rest say once, few, many or name a class of expanded clone.

abundance: NA; v_gene: TRBV7-8; j_gene: TRBJ1-1; d_gene: NA; CDR3nt: TGTGCCAGCAGCTTCATGTCAGGGAACACTGAAGTTTCCTTT; CDR3aa: CASSFMSGNTEVSF
abundance: few; v_gene: TRBV10-3; j_gene: TRBJ1-6; d_gene: NA; CDR3nt: TGTGCCATCAGTGAAGCGACGGGGAGTTCACCCCTCCACTTT; CDR3aa: CAISEATGSSPLHF
abundance: NA; v_gene: TRBV6-5; j_gene: TRBJ1-1; d_gene: NA; CDR3nt: TGTGCCAGCAGTTACTCGGGTCGGAACACTGAAGCTTTCTTT; CDR3aa: CASSYSGRNTEAFF
abundance: NA; v_gene: TRBV27; j_gene: TRBJ2-1; d_gene: TRBD1; CDR3nt: TGTGCCAGCAGTTGGGACAGCTCCTACAATGAGCAGTTCTTC; CDR3aa: CASSWDSSYNEQFF
abundance: NA; v_gene: TRBV15; j_gene: TRBJ1-4; d_gene: NA; CDR3nt: TGTGCCACCAGCAGAAGATTTGCAACTAATGAAAAACTGTTTTTT; CDR3aa: CATSRRFATNEKLFF
abundance: once; v_gene: TRBV6-5; j_gene: TRBJ1-2; d_gene: TRBD1; CDR3nt: TGTGCCAGCAGTTACGGACAGGGACCCTATGGCTACACCTTC; CDR3aa: CASSYGQGPYGYTF
abundance: NA; v_gene: TRBV20-1; j_gene: TRBJ1-4; d_gene: NA; CDR3nt: TGCAGTGCCCCGCCGGGGGGCCAGGGTGAAAAACTGTTTTTT; CDR3aa: CSAPPGGQGEKLFF
abundance: NA; v_gene: TRBV27; j_gene: TRBJ1-5; d_gene: NA; CDR3nt: TGTGCCAGCAGTTCCCTACCCGATCAGCCCCAGCATTTT; CDR3aa: CASSSLPDQPQHF
abundance: NA; v_gene: TRBV7-9; j_gene: TRBJ1-2; d_gene: NA; CDR3nt: TGTGCCAGCAGCTTAGTCGGACGGGCCCTCTATGGCTACACCTTC; CDR3aa: CASSLVGRALYGYTF
abundance: NA; v_gene: TRBV12-3/TRBV12-4; j_gene: TRBJ1-4; d_gene: NA; CDR3nt: TGTGCCAGCAGTTTCGAATGGGCTGAGGAAAAACTGTTTTTT; CDR3aa: CASSFEWAEEKLFF
abundance: few; v_gene: TRBV12-3/TRBV12-4; j_gene: TRBJ1-5; d_gene: NA; CDR3nt: TGTGCCAGCAGTTTAGGGGGGAGGCGACTCCTTTATCAGCCCCAGCATTTT; CDR3aa: CASSLGGRRLLYQPQHF
abundance: NA; v_gene: TRBV4-3; j_gene: TRBJ1-2; d_gene: NA; CDR3nt: TGCGCCAGCAGCCAAGAGGGGGGCTATGGCTACACCTTC; CDR3aa: CASSQEGGYGYTF
abundance: NA; v_gene: TRBV15; j_gene: TRBJ1-1; d_gene: NA; CDR3nt: TGTGCCACCAGCAGAGATCGCCTGAACACTGAAGCTTTCTTT; CDR3aa: CATSRDRLNTEAFF
abundance: NA; v_gene: TRBV12-3/TRBV12-4; j_gene: TRBJ1-2; d_gene: NA; CDR3nt: TGTGCCAGCACTGTGGCAGACGTATATGGCTACACCTTC; CDR3aa: CASTVADVYGYTF
abundance: NA; v_gene: TRBV3-1; j_gene: TRBJ1-1; d_gene: NA; CDR3nt: TGTGCCAGCAGCTCACCCGCTGAAGCTTTCTTT; CDR3aa: CASSSPAEAFF
abundance: NA; v_gene: TRBV29-1; j_gene: TRBJ1-5; d_gene: NA; CDR3nt: TGCAGCGTTGGTTCGGGATATAGCAATCAGCCCCAGCATTTT; CDR3aa: CSVGSGYSNQPQHF
abundance: few; v_gene: TRBV6-2/TRBV6-3; j_gene: TRBJ1-5; d_gene: NA; CDR3nt: TGTGCCAGCAGTTCACCGACGATGTTTTCCTTTGGCAGAGGTTATAGCAATCAGCCCCAGCATTTT; CDR3aa: CASSSPTMFSFGRGYSNQPQHF
abundance: NA; v_gene: TRBV5-4; j_gene: TRBJ1-3; d_gene: NA; CDR3nt: TGTGCCAGCAGCGCCGGGGACGGATACCCCTCTGGAAACACCATATATTTT; CDR3aa: CASSAGDGYPSGNTIYF
abundance: NA; v_gene: TRBV14; j_gene: TRBJ1-4; d_gene: NA; CDR3nt: TGTGCCAGCAGCCAAGAACATACGGCGACTAATGAAAAACTGTTTTTT; CDR3aa: CASSQEHTATNEKLFF
abundance: NA; v_gene: TRBV20-1; j_gene: TRBJ2-7; d_gene: TRBD2; CDR3nt: TGCAGTGCTAGAGATACCCGGGAGGCCTACGAGCAGTACTTC; CDR3aa: CSARDTREAYEQYF
abundance: NA; v_gene: TRBV11-1; j_gene: TRBJ1-3; d_gene: TRBD1; CDR3nt: TGTGCCAGCAGCTCGGGACAGGGGATCTCTGGAAACACCATATATTTT; CDR3aa: CASSSGQGISGNTIYF
abundance: few; v_gene: TRBV5-1; j_gene: TRBJ1-4; d_gene: NA; CDR3nt: TGCGCCAGCAGCTTGGTTCGGGGCCAATGGAAAGAAAAACTGTTTTTT; CDR3aa: CASSLVRGQWKEKLFF
abundance: few; v_gene: TRBV10-3; j_gene: TRBJ1-1; d_gene: TRBD1; CDR3nt: TGTGCCATCAGTGAGTCTGGGACAGGGGTGGACACTGAAGCTTTCTTT; CDR3aa: CAISESGTGVDTEAFF
abundance: NA; v_gene: TRBV12-3/TRBV12-4; j_gene: TRBJ1-3; d_gene: TRBD1; CDR3nt: TGTGCCAGCAGCGGGGACAGGGGGTTCGGAAACACCATATATTTT; CDR3aa: CASSGDRGFGNTIYF